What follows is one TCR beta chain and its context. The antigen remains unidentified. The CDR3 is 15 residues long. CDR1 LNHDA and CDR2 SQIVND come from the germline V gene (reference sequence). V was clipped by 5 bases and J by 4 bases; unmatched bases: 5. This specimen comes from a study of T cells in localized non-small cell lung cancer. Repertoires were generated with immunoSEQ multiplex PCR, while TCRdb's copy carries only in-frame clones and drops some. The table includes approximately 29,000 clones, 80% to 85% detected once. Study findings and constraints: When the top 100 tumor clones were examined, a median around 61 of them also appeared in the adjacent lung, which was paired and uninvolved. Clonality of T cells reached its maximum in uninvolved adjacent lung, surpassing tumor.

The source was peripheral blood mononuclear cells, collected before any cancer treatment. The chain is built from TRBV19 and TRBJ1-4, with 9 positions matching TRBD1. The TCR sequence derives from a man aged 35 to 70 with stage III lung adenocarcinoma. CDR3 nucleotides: TGTGCCAGTAGTGCCCGACAGGGGGGTAATGAAAAACTGTTTTTT. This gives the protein CASSARQGGNEKLFF.